This is a list of T cell receptor beta chains from one sample in a study of T-cell memory formation after mild COVID-19. TCRdb re-called the 5' RACE reads with MiXCR, one entry per CDR3 protein. The table lists 100,000 or so distinct CDR3 sequences, 11% of them singletons. Sequencing input: PBMCs or a T cell subset sorted from them (not recorded which). These TCRs come from a man aged 18 to 29 who had mild COVID-19 (a few samples of this study predate the infection). Cell type and time point are not known. Each CDR3 is given with its conserved first and last residue. The D gene is left open where the match is weak. Only part of the rows carry a size: once, few, many, or a class if the clone is expanded.

d_gene	v_gene	abundance	j_gene	len	CDR3nt	CDR3aa
TRBD2	TRBV30	many	TRBJ2-3	17	TGTGCCTGGAGTGCGAAACTAGCGGGTCCCCGCATAGATACGCAGTATTTT	CAWSAKLAGPRIDTQYF
TRBD2	TRBV4-1	.	TRBJ2-3	15	TGCGCCAGCAGCCTTTCGACTAGCGGGGGTGATACGCAGTATTTT	CASSLSTSGGDTQYF
TRBD1	TRBV7-9	few	TRBJ2-4	16	TGTGCCAGCAGCATTCAGACAGGGTTGACCAAAAACATTCAGTACTTC	CASSIQTGLTKNIQYF
.	TRBV7-8	.	TRBJ2-3	16	TGTGCCAGCAGCTTATTGATTCTCACGAGCACAGATACGCAGTATTTT	CASSLLILTSTDTQYF
.	TRBV4-3	many	TRBJ2-2	15	TGCGCCAGCAGCCAAGGGCTTACGAACACCGGGGAGCTGTTTTTT	CASSQGLTNTGELFF
.	TRBV6-6	few	TRBJ1-1	13	TGTGCCAGCAGTGACAGGATTAACACTGAAGCTTTCTTT	CASSDRINTEAFF
TRBD2	TRBV7-2	few	TRBJ2-5	18	TGTGCCAGCAGCTCCCCCCAAGGACTAGCGGGGGGGAAAGAGACCCAGTACTTC	CASSSPQGLAGGKETQYF
.	TRBV12-3/TRBV12-4	.	TRBJ2-7	13	TGTGCCAGCAGCCGAGACAGGAACTACGAGCAGTACTTC	CASSRDRNYEQYF
TRBD1	TRBV5-1	many	TRBJ1-1	15	TGCGCCAGCAGCCTGTCACAGGGGCGGGTAGCTGAAGCTTTCTTT	CASSLSQGRVAEAFF
.	TRBV10-3	.	TRBJ2-2	15	TGTGCCATTCCGGGAGCGGTTACGAACACCGGGGAGCTGTTTTTT	CAIPGAVTNTGELFF
.	TRBV12-3/TRBV12-4	.	TRBJ2-6	16	TGTGCCAGCAGTATCTTCCAAGGGGCAGGGGCCAACGTCCTGACTTTC	CASSIFQGAGANVLTF
.	TRBV6-5	many	TRBJ1-1	13	TGTGCCAGCGGGCCGTCTCTTCTCACTGAAGCTTTCTTT	CASGPSLLTEAFF
.	TRBV7-9	.	TRBJ1-4	14	TGTGCCAGCAGTAGACAGGCAACTAATGAAAAACTGTTTTTT	CASSRQATNEKLFF
TRBD1	TRBV10-3	few	TRBJ2-3	15	TGTGCCATCACCAAGGACCAGGGGGCCGCAGATACGCAGTATTTT	CAITKDQGAADTQYF
.	TRBV7-9	.	TRBJ2-1	14	TGTGCCAGCAGCCCCCCGTCAGGGCGTATCGAGCAGTTCTTC	CASSPPSGRIEQFF
TRBD2	TRBV20-1	few	TRBJ2-2	16	TGCAGTGCTAGAGATGACGCGGGGGGGCCTCACGGGGAGCTGTTTTTT	CSARDDAGGPHGELFF
TRBD2	TRBV4-3	few	TRBJ2-1	15	TGCGCCAGCAGCCTTCGGGGGGGCCCCTACAATGAGCAGTTCTTC	CASSLRGGPYNEQFF
.	TRBV27	few	TRBJ1-5	15	TGTGCCAGCAGTTTATCGAATCAGGGGCATCAGCCCCAGCATTTT	CASSLSNQGHQPQHF
.	TRBV7-3	few	TRBJ2-1	14	TGTGCCAGCAGCCCCCCCGGGGGTGGGAATGAGCAGTTCTTC	CASSPPGGGNEQFF
.	TRBV7-9	few	TRBJ2-1	12	TGTGCCAGCAGTTCAACGAGCGGTGAGCAGTTCTTC	CASSSTSGEQFF
TRBD1	TRBV29-1	few	TRBJ1-2	19	TGCAGCGTTGAAGTTCTCGCCTCGGGACAGGAGGATTTTGTGTATGGCTACACCTTC	CSVEVLASGQEDFVYGYTF
TRBD2	TRBV6-2/TRBV6-3	many	TRBJ2-1	15	TGTGCCAGCAGTTACACCGGTAGCGGGGGTAATGAGCAGTTCTTC	CASSYTGSGGNEQFF
TRBD1	TRBV29-1	.	TRBJ1-2	14	TGCAGCGTATTTGCGCCGGGACAGGGCGGTGGCTACACCTTC	CSVFAPGQGGGYTF
.	TRBV4-3	few	TRBJ1-4	12	TGCGCCAGCAGTATCGAATTGGGAAAACTGTTTTTT	CASSIELGKLFF
.	TRBV19	few	TRBJ1-1	13	TGTGCCAGCAAGCAATCGGGGCAGCGTGAAGCTTTCTTT	CASKQSGQREAFF
TRBD1	TRBV7-6	.	TRBJ1-1	15	TGTGCCAGCAGCCCCGGACAGGGAGGGGGCACTGAAGCTTTCTTT	CASSPGQGGGTEAFF
.	TRBV5-1	few	TRBJ1-5	15	TGCGCCAGCAGCTTCTCTGGGTCCCCTAATCAGCCCCAGCATTTT	CASSFSGSPNQPQHF
.	TRBV7-9	.	TRBJ2-1	13	TGTGCCAGTACGACGGCGGGGGCTAATGAGCAGTTCTTC	CASTTAGANEQFF
TRBD2	TRBV20-1	.	TRBJ2-5	13	TGCGGCGTACGGGGGGGGCCGCTAGAGACCCAGTACTTC	CGVRGGPLETQYF
.	TRBV7-2	.	TRBJ2-4	16	TGTGCCAGCAGCCAAGGACGCTTTCTAGCCAAAAACATTCAGTACTTC	CASSQGRFLAKNIQYF
.	TRBV2	.	TRBJ2-3	15	TGTGCCAGCAGTGAAGGGTCCCGGAGCACAGATACGCAGTATTTT	CASSEGSRSTDTQYF
.	TRBV7-8	few	TRBJ2-7	13	TGTGCCAGCAGCTTAGACGGAACCTACGAGCAGTACTTC	CASSLDGTYEQYF
TRBD1	TRBV27	few	TRBJ1-6	18	TGTGCCAGCAGACCGGGACAGGAGACGATGTTAGATAATTCACCCCTCCACTTT	CASRPGQETMLDNSPLHF
.	TRBV5-4	few	TRBJ1-1	12	TGTGCCAGCAGCAATCCAGCGGCTGAAGCTTTCTTT	CASSNPAAEAFF
.	TRBV7-2	few	TRBJ1-2	13	TGTGCCAGCAGCCCCGACAGGTCCTATGGCTACACCTTC	CASSPDRSYGYTF
TRBD2	TRBV6-6	.	TRBJ2-5	18	TGTGCCAGCAGGAGACTACCAGGACTAGCGGGGGGAGAAGAGACCCAGTACTTC	CASRRLPGLAGGEETQYF
TRBD2	TRBV11-1	.	TRBJ2-1	19	TGTGCCAGCAGCTCGGGACTAGCGGGCTCTGCCTCGACCTACAATGAGCAGTTCTTC	CASSSGLAGSASTYNEQFF
.	TRBV4-2	.	TRBJ1-1	15	TGTGCCAGCAGCCACCCGACAGGAGGAAACACTGAAGCTTTCTTT	CASSHPTGGNTEAFF
.	TRBV4-1	few	TRBJ2-4	14	TGCGCCAGCAGCCAATGGGGAGCCAAAAACATTCAGTACTTC	CASSQWGAKNIQYF
.	TRBV6-6	few	TRBJ2-7	11	TGTGCCAGCAGCACAGGGTGGGAGCAGTACTTC	CASSTGWEQYF
.	TRBV28	few	TRBJ2-3	15	TGTGCCAGCAGTCACCATGGAAGGGACGGAGATACGCAGTATTTT	CASSHHGRDGDTQYF
.	TRBV6-4	.	TRBJ2-1	14	TGTGCCAGCAGTGAAACCGGGACAAACAATGAGCAGTTCTTC	CASSETGTNNEQFF
.	TRBV27	few	TRBJ2-3	12	TGTGCCAGCAGTCGCAACACAGATACGCAGTATTTT	CASSRNTDTQYF
.	TRBV19	.	TRBJ2-7	13	TGTGCCAGTAGTACGACAGGTCGATACGAGCAGTACTTC	CASSTTGRYEQYF
TRBD1	TRBV3-1	few	TRBJ2-7	15	TGTGCCAGCAGCCAACCCCGGACAGGGATCCACGAGCAGTACTTC	CASSQPRTGIHEQYF
.	TRBV7-9	.	TRBJ1-3	13	TGTGCCAGCAGCTTACAAGCTGGAAACACCATATATTTT	CASSLQAGNTIYF
.	TRBV19	.	TRBJ2-5	16	TGTGCCAGTAGTACACAGATTTCTACGTACCAAGAGACCCAGTACTTC	CASSTQISTYQETQYF
TRBD2	TRBV6-6	few	TRBJ2-5	16	TGTGCCAGCAGGCTCCGGGGGGGGCGCCCCGAAGAGACCCAGTACTTC	CASRLRGGRPEETQYF
.	TRBV7-6	few	TRBJ2-7	14	TGTGCCAGCAGCCCGGGACGGGAGAGCTACGAGCAGTACTTC	CASSPGRESYEQYF
TRBD1	TRBV9	few	TRBJ2-3	14	TGTGCCAGCAGCGTAGGGGGACAGGGGGATACGCAGTATTTT	CASSVGGQGDTQYF
.	TRBV7-3	.	TRBJ2-3	15	TGTGCCAGCAGCTTAAGACCGACCCAAAGGGGAACGCAGTATTTT	CASSLRPTQRGTQYF
.	TRBV6-2/TRBV6-3	.	TRBJ2-6	12	TGTGCCAGCAGTTACCCAACCCACGTCCTGACTTTC	CASSYPTHVLTF